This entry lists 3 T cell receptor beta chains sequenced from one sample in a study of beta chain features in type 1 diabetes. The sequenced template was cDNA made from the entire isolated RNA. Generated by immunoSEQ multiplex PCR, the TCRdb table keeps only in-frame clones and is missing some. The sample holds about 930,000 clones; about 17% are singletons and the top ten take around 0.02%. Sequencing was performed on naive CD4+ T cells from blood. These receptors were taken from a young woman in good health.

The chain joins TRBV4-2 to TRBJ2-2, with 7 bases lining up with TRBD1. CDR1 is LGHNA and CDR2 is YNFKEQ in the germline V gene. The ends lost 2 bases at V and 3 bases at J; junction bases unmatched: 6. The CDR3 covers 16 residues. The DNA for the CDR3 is TGTGCCAGCAGCCAAACGACAGGGCGGGACACCGGGGAGCTGTTTTTT. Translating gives CASSQTTGRDTGELFF.

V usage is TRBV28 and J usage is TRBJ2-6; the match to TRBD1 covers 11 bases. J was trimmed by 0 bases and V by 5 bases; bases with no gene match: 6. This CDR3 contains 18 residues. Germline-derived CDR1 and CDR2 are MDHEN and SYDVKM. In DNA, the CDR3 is TGTGCCAGCAGTCCGCCGGGACAGGGGGTCTCTGGGGCCAACGTCCTGACTTTC. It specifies CASSPPGQGVSGANVLTF.

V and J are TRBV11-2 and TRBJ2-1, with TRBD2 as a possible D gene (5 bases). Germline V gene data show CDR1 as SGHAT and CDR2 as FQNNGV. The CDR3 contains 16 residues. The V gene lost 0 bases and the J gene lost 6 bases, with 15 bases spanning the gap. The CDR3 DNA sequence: TGTGCCAGCAGCTTAGATCATAGGACTCCCCCCAATGAGCAGTTCTTC. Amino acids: CASSLDHRTPPNEQFF.